These 5 T cell receptor beta chains were all obtained from the same sample, sequenced in a study of post-analysis software for immune sequencing data. The TCR beta cDNA libraries contained unique molecular identifiers. TCRdb called the PCR reads again in MiXCR, with one record for every CDR3 protein. This sample has some 800,000 distinct CDR3 sequences; more than 45% occur once, and the top ten carry 4.9%. Study results and caveats: TRBV segments more frequent in patients than in controls numbered roughly 5 and included TRBV5-6, TRBV5-1 and TRBV20-1.

No antigen has been identified for these receptors. Source material: blood. The receptors originated from a girl aged 10 to 17 with multiple sclerosis.

This clonotype was seen more than once but under ten times. The chain is built from TRBV7-9 and TRBJ2-1; D might be TRBD2 (5 bases). Germline V gene data show CDR1 as SEHNR and CDR2 as FQNEAQ (reference sequence). With 5 bases removed from V and 9 bases from J, the gap between germline ends came to 11 bases. This CDR3 comprises 12 residues. The CDR3 DNA is TGTGCCAGCAGCCCTGAGGGTCCTGAGCAGTTCTTC. Its translation: CASSPEGPEQFF.

The rearrangement links TRBV29-1 to TRBJ2-4, with 9 bases matching TRBD2. Germline V gene sequence: CDR1 SQVTM, CDR2 ANQGSEA. V dropped 5 bases and J dropped 9; count of bases not matched to a gene: 11. The CDR3 is 14 residues long. The CDR3 nucleotides are TGCAGCGTTCCGGAGGGTAGCGGGAGATCCATTCAGTACTTC. Amino acids: CSVPEGSGRSIQYF.

Only one count was recorded for this clonotype. The CDR3: CSAKVPGRWPIYEQYF. The CDR3, as DNA: TGCAGTGCTAAGGTCCCGGGCAGGTGGCCAATCTACGAGCAGTACTTC. V is TRBV20-1 and J is TRBJ2-7; unclear D gene. CDR3 length: 16 residues. Trimming cost V 4 bases and J 3 bases, with 22 bases left between them. Germline CDR1 is DFQATT and CDR2 is SNEGSKA (reference sequence).

This clonotype was observed many times. At one boundary the junction diverges from the germline segment, which might be a read error. The chain uses TRBV12-3 or TRBV12-4 and TRBJ2-3; possible D gene TRBD2, 5 bases. The CDR3 spans 13 residues. The CDR3 coding sequence is TGTGCCAGCAGCTTAGTCGGGGCAGATACGCAGTATTTT. It codes for CASSLVGADTQYF.

This clonotype occurred a few times. The rearrangement links TRBV7-9 to TRBJ2-5; D unclear. The V gene's germline CDR1 is SEHNR and CDR2 FQNEAQ (reference sequence). CDR3 length equals 11 residues. V lost 11 bases and J 5 bases, leaving 12 bases between the germline ends. CDR3 in amino acids: CASRSSETQYF. In DNA form, the CDR3 reads TGTGCCTCCCGGTCGAGTGAGACCCAGTACTTC.